Listed below are T cell receptor beta chains from one sample, sequenced in a study of T cell changes during pregnancy in multiple sclerosis. Data came from immunoSEQ multiplex PCR; TCRdb stores just in-frame clones and leaves some out. The data show 50,000 to 65,000 clones, about 94% seen once. The sample was CD8+ T cells from peripheral blood mononuclear cells, taken in the second trimester of pregnancy. The source of these receptors is a female donor with multiple sclerosis, enrolled in a pregnancy study. The CDR3 runs from the conserved cysteine through the conserved F or W. D genes are given only for firm matches. Only part of the rows carry a size: once, few, many, or a class if the clone is expanded.

d_call	v_call	j_call	clone_size	cdr3_aa	cdr3_nt
TRBD2	TRBV29-1	TRBJ2-1	.	CSVEWGTSGIDNEQFF	TGCAGCGTTGAATGGGGGACTAGCGGGATCGACAATGAGCAGTTCTTC
.	TRBV5-1	TRBJ2-4	.	CASHDSLNIQYF	TGCGCCAGCCACGACAGTTTAAACATTCAGTACTTC
TRBD2	TRBV6-5	TRBJ2-7	once	CASGKRENYYEQYF	TGTGCCAGCGGGAAGCGGGAGAACTACTACGAGCAGTACTTC
TRBD2	TRBV2	TRBJ2-4	.	CASRGWPTSGRQKKNIQYF	TGTGCCAGCAGAGGATGGCCGACTAGCGGGAGGCAAAAGAAAAACATTCAGTACTTC
.	TRBV9	TRBJ1-2	.	CASSVASRGGGYTF	TGTGCCAGCAGCGTAGCTTCCAGGGGTGGTGGCTACACCTTC
TRBD1	TRBV7-9	TRBJ1-5	.	CASSLARGQGGHQPQHF	TGTGCCAGCAGCTTAGCGAGGGGCCAAGGGGGCCATCAGCCCCAGCATTTT
TRBD2	TRBV7-9	TRBJ2-7	.	CASSLGGDSYEQYF	TGTGCCAGCAGCCTGGGGGGGGACTCCTACGAGCAGTACTTC
TRBD1	TRBV2	TRBJ1-2	.	CASANTGGGYTF	TGTGCCAGCGCAAATACAGGGGGTGGCTACACCTTC
.	TRBV20-1	TRBJ2-3	once	CSDIGGWTQYF	TGCAGTGATATAGGCGGGTGGACGCAGTATTTT
.	TRBV5-8	TRBJ1-2	few	CASSLGWPLGYTF	TGTGCCAGCAGCTTGGGGTGGCCCCTGGGCTACACCTTC
.	TRBV10-3	TRBJ2-1	.	CAIERGEGQLFNEQFF	TGTGCCATCGAAAGGGGGGAGGGCCAATTATTTAATGAGCAGTTCTTC
.	TRBV19	TRBJ1-1	few	CASQGSTEAFF	TGTGCCAGCCAGGGGAGCACTGAAGCTTTCTTT
.	TRBV4-1	TRBJ2-1	once	CASCREAGAGCNEQFF	TGCGCCAGCTGCCGGGAAGCGGGCGCTGGTTGCAATGAGCAGTTCTTC
TRBD2	TRBV29-1	TRBJ2-5	.	CSVESPLAGETQYF	TGCAGCGTTGAATCGCCACTAGCGGGAGAGACCCAGTACTTC
TRBD2	TRBV2	TRBJ2-1	.	CASREAGGPLNEQFF	TGTGCCAGCAGAGAAGCGGGAGGCCCCCTGAATGAGCAGTTCTTC
TRBD1	TRBV4-3	TRBJ1-1	.	CASSGQGTEAFF	TGCGCCAGCAGCGGACAGGGGACTGAAGCTTTCTTT
.	TRBV2	TRBJ2-2	.	CASSPGSGELFF	TGTGCCAGCAGTCCAGGGTCCGGGGAGCTGTTTTTT
TRBD2	TRBV6-5	TRBJ2-1	.	CASSPGTSGMNEQFF	TGTGCCAGCAGTCCCGGGACTAGCGGGATGAATGAGCAGTTCTTC
TRBD1	TRBV6-5	TRBJ1-5	few	CASRQGGNQPQHF	TGTGCCAGCAGACAGGGGGGAAATCAGCCCCAGCATTTT
TRBD1	TRBV19	TRBJ1-5	few	CASSTGTGYQPQHF	TGTGCCAGTAGTACCGGGACAGGGTACCAGCCCCAGCATTTT
TRBD1	TRBV30	TRBJ2-1	.	CAWSPPDRSSYNEQFF	TGTGCCTGGAGTCCGCCGGACAGGAGCTCCTACAATGAGCAGTTCTTC
TRBD1	TRBV27	TRBJ2-3	.	CASSYAVGQGVSDTQYF	TGTGCCAGCAGTTATGCGGTCGGACAGGGGGTATCAGATACGCAGTATTTT
.	TRBV4-3	TRBJ1-3	.	CASSHFSGIAGNTIYF	TGCGCCAGCAGCCACTTTTCAGGGATTGCTGGAAACACCATATATTTT
.	TRBV19	TRBJ2-1	.	CASSIDTDNEQFF	TGTGCCAGTAGTATTGACACCGACAATGAGCAGTTCTTC
.	TRBV7-9	TRBJ2-7	.	CASSLGQRVYEQYF	TGTGCCAGCAGCCTCGGACAGAGAGTCTACGAGCAGTACTTC
.	TRBV14	TRBJ2-1	.	CASSQETYEQFF	TGTGCCAGCAGCCAGGAGACCTATGAGCAGTTCTTC
TRBD2	TRBV5-1	TRBJ2-2	.	CASSRGERGSSLTGELFF	TGCGCCAGCAGCAGAGGGGAGCGGGGTAGCAGTCTCACCGGGGAGCTGTTTTTT
.	TRBV4-1	TRBJ1-1	.	CASSQDTPIMNTEAFF	TGCGCCAGCAGCCAGGACACTCCAATAATGAACACTGAAGCTTTCTTT
TRBD2	TRBV28	TRBJ2-1	.	CASRPLADLDNEQFF	TGTGCCAGCAGGCCACTAGCGGACCTGGACAATGAGCAGTTCTTC
.	TRBV4-3	TRBJ1-2	.	CASSQMTASNYGYTF	TGCGCCAGCAGCCAAATGACAGCCTCTAACTATGGCTACACCTTC
TRBD2	TRBV19	TRBJ2-1	.	CASNPSGVSYNEQFF	TGTGCCAGTAACCCTAGCGGGGTCTCCTACAATGAGCAGTTCTTC